This T cell receptor beta chain was captured by sequencing in a study of T cell responses to AZD1222 COVID-19 vaccine. Study-wide background: Both about-4-week and about-12-week second-dose recipients were combined.

A note on this clone: Its antigen is as yet unknown.

CDR3 length: 16 amino acids. Per the germline V gene, CDR1 is PRHDT and CDR2 is FYEKMQ (reference sequence). The germline V and J ends were trimmed by 4 bases and 7 bases, with 19 bases remaining between them. Study conclusions and caveats: At baseline, just five or six AZD1222 recipients tested seropositive. Unmutated variant regions are reportedly the target of nearly half of TCRs that are spike-specific. Regions 160-218 and 743-854 dominated among vaccine-associated CD4 TCRs spanning spike.

Repertoires were generated with immunoSEQ multiplex PCR, while TCRdb's copy carries only in-frame clones and drops some. The table lists 100,000 to 120,000 clones, around 81% of them singletons. The J gene is TRBJ2-2, the V gene TRBV13; D possibly matches TRBD1 or TRBD2 (5 bases each). This sequence originates from an adult in good health. The sample was peripheral blood, taken on day 0 of AZD1222 vaccination. CDR3 amino acids: CASSSRGPGKGGELFF. In nucleotides, the CDR3 is TGTGCCAGCAGCTCACGGGGACCAGGAAAGGGCGGGGAGCTGTTTTTT.